This T cell receptor (beta chain) was documented in a study of T cell responses to AZD1222 COVID-19 vaccine. Germline assignment: CDR1 SEHNR and CDR2 FQNEAQ (reference sequence). Losses at the gene ends were 5 bases for V and 8 bases for J; bases not matched to a gene: 26. The length of the CDR3 is 19 residues. TCRdb's copy holds only in-frame clones and misses some; the assay was immunoSEQ multiplex PCR. The repertoire has some 130,000 clones, 90% to 95% of them found once; the top ten carry more than 8%. The clonotype originates from an adult in good health. The chain joins TRBV7-9 to TRBJ1-1; 7 positions agree with TRBD1. The material sequenced was peripheral blood, taken on day 0 of AZD1222 vaccination. DNA of the CDR3: TGTGCCAGCAGCAGCCACCGCACCCGACAGGGACGGATTAATTTAGAAGCTTTCTTT. It specifies CASSSHRTRQGRINLEAFF.